These 4 T cell receptor beta chains originate from one sample sequenced in a study of beta chain features in type 1 diabetes (dated by TCRdb to between 2018 and 2020). These TCRs' antigens remain unknown. Overall study outcomes, separate from this receptor: Type 1 diabetes patients showed a moderate but significant shortening of TCRB CDR3 length in all four CD4+ subsets.

Libraries were built with the immunoSEQ multiplex PCR assay. All of the isolated RNA was reverse transcribed with the High Capacity cDNA Reverse Transcription Kit, so expressed TCRB transcripts were sequenced. Not all clones reach the TCRdb copy of this immuneACCESS table, which keeps in-frame sequences only. Checked studies attribute under half of the gap to unresolved V genes and leave the rest unexplained. This sample holds almost 350,000 clones; 9.3% were observed only once. Over 0.95% of the sample is taken by the ten largest. The sequenced sample was central memory CD4+ T cells from blood. These receptors all come from a man aged 25-45 years with type 1 diabetes.

The chain employs TRBV10-3 and TRBJ2-7; D is possibly TRBD1 (6 bases). This CDR3 region has 15 residues. The V and J ends lost 0 bases and 7 bases respectively, with 16 bases between them. Germline V gene data show CDR1 as ENHRY and CDR2 as SYGVKD. The CDR3 coding sequence is TGTGCCATCAGTGAGTCTGGGGGCAGGGGCGGAGAGCAGTACTTC. As protein: CAISESGGRGGEQYF.

The chain joins TRBV2 to TRBJ2-1, with a possible D match to TRBD1 (6 bases). The CDR3 spans 15 residues. Germline CDR1 reads SNHLY; CDR2 reads FYNNEI. The V and J ends lost 3 bases and 7 bases respectively, with 16 bases between them. Here the CDR3 DNA reads TGTGCCAGCAGTGATACGGGACAACCAGGGAATGAGCAGTTCTTC. Translating gives CASSDTGQPGNEQFF.

In this sample, this clone turned up a few times. The J gene is TRBJ1-3, the V gene TRBV27; D is perhaps TRBD1 (5 bases). With 6 bases removed from V and 3 bases from J, the gap between germline ends came to 15 bases. The CDR3 sequence is 15 residues long. Germline-derived CDR1 and CDR2 are MNHEY and SMNVEV (reference sequence). The CDR3 is CASRPGGVGGNTIYF. The CDR3 bases are TGTGCCAGCAGACCGGGGGGAGTTGGTGGAAACACCATATATTTT.

The rearrangement joins TRBV7-2 to TRBJ1-3; unclear D gene. V was shortened by 6 bases and J by 1 base, with 13 bases between the two germline ends. The CDR3 has 15 amino acids. Germline CDR1 is SGHTA and CDR2 is FQGNSA. CDR3 sequence (DNA): TGTGCCAGCAGTCCCAGCCCTTTATCTGGAAACACCATATATTTT. Translation gives CASSPSPLSGNTIYF.